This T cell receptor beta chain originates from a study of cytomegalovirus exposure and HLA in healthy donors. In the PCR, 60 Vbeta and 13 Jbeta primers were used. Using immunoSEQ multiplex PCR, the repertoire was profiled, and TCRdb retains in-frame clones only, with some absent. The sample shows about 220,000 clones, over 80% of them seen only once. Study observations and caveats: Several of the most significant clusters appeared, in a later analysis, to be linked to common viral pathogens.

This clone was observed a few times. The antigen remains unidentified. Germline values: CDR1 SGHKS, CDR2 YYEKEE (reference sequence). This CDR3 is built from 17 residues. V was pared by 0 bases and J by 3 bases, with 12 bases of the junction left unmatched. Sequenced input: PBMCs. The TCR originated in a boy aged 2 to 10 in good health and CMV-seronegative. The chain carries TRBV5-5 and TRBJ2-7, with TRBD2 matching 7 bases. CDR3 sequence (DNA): TGTGCCAGCAGCTTGGGTCTGGGCAGGGAGGGAATCTACGAGCAGTACTTC. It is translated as CASSLGLGREGIYEQYF.